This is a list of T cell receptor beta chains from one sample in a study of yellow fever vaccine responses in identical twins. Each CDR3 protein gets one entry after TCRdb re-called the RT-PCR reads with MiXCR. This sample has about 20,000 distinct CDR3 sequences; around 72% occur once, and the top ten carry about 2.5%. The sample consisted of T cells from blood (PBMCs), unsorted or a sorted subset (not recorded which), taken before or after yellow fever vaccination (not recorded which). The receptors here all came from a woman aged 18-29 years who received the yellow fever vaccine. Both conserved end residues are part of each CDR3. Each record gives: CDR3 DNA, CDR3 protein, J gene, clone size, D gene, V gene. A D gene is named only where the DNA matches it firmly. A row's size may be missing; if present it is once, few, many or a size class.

CDR3nt: TGCAGCGTTCGGACTAGCGGGAAGATCGAGCAGTACTTC
CDR3aa: CSVRTSGKIEQYF
j_gene: TRBJ2-7
abundance: few
d_gene: TRBD2
v_gene: TRBV29-1

CDR3nt: TGTGCCAGCAGCCAGTTGACGCGGGGGGACAATGAGCAGTTCTTC
CDR3aa: CASSQLTRGDNEQFF
j_gene: TRBJ2-1
abundance: once
d_gene: TRBD2
v_gene: TRBV4-2

CDR3nt: TGCGCCAGCAGGCAGGGGCGCACCGGGGAGCTGTTTTTT
CDR3aa: CASRQGRTGELFF
j_gene: TRBJ2-2
abundance: -
d_gene: -
v_gene: TRBV10-1

CDR3nt: TGTGCCAGCTCACCAAAACGAAGGGTCCGGACCGGGGAGCTGTTTTTT
CDR3aa: CASSPKRRVRTGELFF
j_gene: TRBJ2-2
abundance: -
d_gene: -
v_gene: TRBV18

CDR3nt: TGCAGTGCTAGAGAAGATACGCAGTATTTT
CDR3aa: CSAREDTQYF
j_gene: TRBJ2-3
abundance: few
d_gene: -
v_gene: TRBV20-1

CDR3nt: TGTGCCAGCTCACCACCGACGCTAGCGGGAGGGTCTGAGCAGTTCTTC
CDR3aa: CASSPPTLAGGSEQFF
j_gene: TRBJ2-1
abundance: -
d_gene: TRBD2
v_gene: TRBV18

CDR3nt: TGTGCCAGCAGCTCCGGGACACCTTATTCCTACAATGAGCAGTTCTTC
CDR3aa: CASSSGTPYSYNEQFF
j_gene: TRBJ2-1
abundance: -
d_gene: -
v_gene: TRBV7-6

CDR3nt: TGCAGTGCTAGAGACCTAGACGGAAAGACCCAGTACTTC
CDR3aa: CSARDLDGKTQYF
j_gene: TRBJ2-5
abundance: -
d_gene: -
v_gene: TRBV20-1

CDR3nt: TGTGCCAGCAGTTTACCCCCTAGCTCCTACGAGCAGTACTTC
CDR3aa: CASSLPPSSYEQYF
j_gene: TRBJ2-7
abundance: -
d_gene: -
v_gene: TRBV28

CDR3nt: TGTGCCAGCAGCTTACGGGGTCCCGGGGAGCTGTTTTTT
CDR3aa: CASSLRGPGELFF
j_gene: TRBJ2-2
abundance: few
d_gene: -
v_gene: TRBV11-1

CDR3nt: TGCAGTGCGCCTACTAGCGCCCCGAACACCGGGGAGCTGTTTTTT
CDR3aa: CSAPTSAPNTGELFF
j_gene: TRBJ2-2
abundance: -
d_gene: TRBD2
v_gene: TRBV20-1

CDR3nt: TGCGCCAGCAGCCAAGTTGGGGACGGAGGCTATGGCTACACCTTC
CDR3aa: CASSQVGDGGYGYTF
j_gene: TRBJ1-2
abundance: -
d_gene: -
v_gene: TRBV4-1

CDR3nt: TGTGCCAGCAGTTACTTGGGACGTTTTTTGGGGGATGAAGCTTTCTTT
CDR3aa: CASSYLGRFLGDEAFF
j_gene: TRBJ1-1
abundance: -
d_gene: -
v_gene: TRBV6-5

CDR3nt: TGTGCCAGCAGCCGAAGGGGACGAGAGACAGATACGCAGTATTTT
CDR3aa: CASSRRGRETDTQYF
j_gene: TRBJ2-3
abundance: -
d_gene: -
v_gene: TRBV11-3

CDR3nt: TGTGCCAGCAGCCAATGGGGGTACAATGAGCAGTTCTTC
CDR3aa: CASSQWGYNEQFF
j_gene: TRBJ2-1
abundance: -
d_gene: -
v_gene: TRBV14

CDR3nt: TGCAGCATTGAAAAGACAGGTACCTCTCGCGAGCAGTACTTC
CDR3aa: CSIEKTGTSREQYF
j_gene: TRBJ2-7
abundance: once
d_gene: -
v_gene: TRBV29-1

CDR3nt: TGTGCCAGCAGCCAAGATATTACGGGTGAGCAGTTCTTC
CDR3aa: CASSQDITGEQFF
j_gene: TRBJ2-1
abundance: -
d_gene: -
v_gene: TRBV14

CDR3nt: TGTGCCAGCAGCTTAACGCGGCTAGCGGTATACAATGAGCAGTTCTTC
CDR3aa: CASSLTRLAVYNEQFF
j_gene: TRBJ2-1
abundance: once
d_gene: TRBD2
v_gene: TRBV7-2